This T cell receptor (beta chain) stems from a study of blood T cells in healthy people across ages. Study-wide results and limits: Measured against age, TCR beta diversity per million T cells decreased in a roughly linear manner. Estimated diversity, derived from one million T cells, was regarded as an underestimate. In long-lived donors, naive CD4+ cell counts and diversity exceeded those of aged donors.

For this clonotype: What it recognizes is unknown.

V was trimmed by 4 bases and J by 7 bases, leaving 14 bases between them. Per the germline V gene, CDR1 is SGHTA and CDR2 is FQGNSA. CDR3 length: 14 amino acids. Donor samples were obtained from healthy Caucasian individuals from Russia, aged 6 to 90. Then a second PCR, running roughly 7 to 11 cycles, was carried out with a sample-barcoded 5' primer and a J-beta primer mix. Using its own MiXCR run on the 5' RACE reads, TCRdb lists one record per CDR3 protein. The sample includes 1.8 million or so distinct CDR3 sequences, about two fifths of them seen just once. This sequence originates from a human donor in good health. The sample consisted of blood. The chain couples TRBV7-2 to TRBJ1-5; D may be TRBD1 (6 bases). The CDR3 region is CTSSSGVDGQPQHF. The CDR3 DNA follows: TGTACCAGCAGCTCAGGGGTAGATGGGCAGCCCCAGCATTTT.